The clone carrying this TCR beta chain has more than one count but fewer than ten. This sample was included in a study of blood T cell repertoires in COVID-19. Clones were read by immunoSEQ multiplex PCR, and TCRdb kept only the in-frame ones, dropping some. The sample holds more than 140,000 clones, approximately 86% seen once. Per the germline V gene, CDR1 is LNHNV and CDR2 is YYDKDF (reference sequence). Trimming shortened V by 0 bases and J by 5 bases, and 14 bases separated the two germline ends. The length of the CDR3 is 16 residues. The sequence was obtained from a woman in her fifties or sixties with acute or convalescent COVID-19. The rearrangement links TRBV15 to TRBJ1-5; D is possibly TRBD1 (5 bases). Material: peripheral blood. The CDR3 reads CATSREGREADQPQHF. The DNA for the CDR3 is TGTGCCACCAGCAGAGAAGGCAGGGAGGCGGATCAGCCCCAGCATTTT.